Listed here is a single T cell receptor (beta chain). Its antigen remains undetermined. No base-level quality is on record; no much larger clone is a single base apart. The library was built by means of the immunoSEQ multiplex PCR assay. The multiplex PCR relied on a mix of 60 forward primers for TCR Vbeta segments and 13 reverse primers for TCR Jbeta segments. A multiplex PCR assay on genomic DNA amplified the CDR3 region of rearranged TCR beta genes. The Illumina HiSeq System was used to sequence the amplified TCR beta libraries as 87-base-pair reads. Under the source paper's analysis protocol: Across the 670 or so repertoires, a later analysis counted approximately 83 million unique TCR beta chains, roughly 11 million of which were shared by at least two donors. A nearest-neighbor algorithm error-corrected the raw reads and collapsed the reads into unique sequences, merging closely related sequences to remove PCR and sequencing errors. To assign V, D and J gene segments, CDR3 sequences were aligned to IMGT reference sequences. For a sequence to be retained, a match of at least six nucleotides was required to both a V gene segment and a J gene segment. A rearrangement counted as productive if the CDR3 had no stop codons and remained in frame with V and J, and every other rearrangement counted as non-productive. Following IMGT convention, CDR3 was defined as the stretch from the second conserved V-encoded cysteine to the conserved J-encoded phenylalanine. In an earlier analysis of 550 to 650 of the donors, sequences lacking an unambiguous match to a single V gene segment were excluded. An earlier analysis of 587 of the donors called V segments functional above 56.7% productive rearrangements and segregating when the between-donor standard deviation exceeded 5%. To diagnose cytomegalovirus status from the catalog of TCR beta chain sequences, a statistical classification framework was built. A later analysis assigned V and J genes by comparing TCR nucleotide sequences with IMGT/GENE-DB human TR gene sequences. A later analysis assigned CDR3 sequences and most-parsimonious VDJ recombination scenarios with the TCRdist pipeline. In a later analysis, each TCR beta chain was defined by its CDR3 amino acid sequence together with its V-gene family, and reads without a unique V-gene family were excluded. A later analysis removed 550 to 650 highly shared, low-generation-probability nucleotide sequences to deal with suspected cross-contamination and a sequencing artifact. In a later analysis, a clonal expansion index was calculated for each public chain from normalized within-repertoire ranks of inferred template counts. Generation probabilities in a later analysis came from a VDJ recombination model fitted to out-of-frame rearrangements, and those results were checked against IGoR. Hypergeometric tests were used in a later analysis to score TCR-TCR, TCR-HLA and TCR-CMV co-occurrence, with a repertoire-size bias correction applied to the TCR pairs. False discovery rates were estimated in a later analysis by permuting HLA or CMV assignments 20 times. A later analysis grouped co-occurring TCRs with DBSCAN, adding TCRdist sequence similarity when clustering within HLA-allele-positive subsets. Repertoires with fewer than 30,000 or more than 120,000 public chains, plus five repertoires with anomalous nucleotide sharing, were excluded from co-occurrence clustering. The clones in this table, taken by TCRdb from immuneACCESS, are in-frame only. Not every clone is retained; where verified, under half of the shortfall comes from an unresolved V gene, and the cause of the rest is unknown. That table furnishes V, J and clone size, whereas the DNA furnished D and trimming. For this sample there are about 210,000 clones; under 85% appear just once. The ten largest clones take up roughly 10% of the sample.

The CDR3 runs 14 amino acids, cysteine and phenylalanine included. Only the CDR3 portion is preserved as DNA: 42 bases, with reading frame beginning at the first base. V sheds 0 bases and J sheds 4 bases, leaving 9 bases between their ends. CDR1 and CDR2, per the germline V gene, are SGHTA and FQGNSA. This entry belongs to a study of cytomegalovirus exposure and HLA in healthy donors (dated by TCRdb to the late 2010s). With respect to the entire study: An earlier analysis of more than 550 of the donors reported 250 to 300 Gb of sequence data and 90 million to 120 million unique TCR beta sequences obtained from around 190 million T cells. HLA typing covered class I and class II loci at four-digit resolution. A later analysis re-analyzed previously published TCR beta repertoires from roughly 630 donors and added high-resolution HLA genotyping to study TCR occurrence patterns. To decide whether each TCR beta V gene segment behaved as functional or pseudogenic, an earlier analysis of nearly 600 of the donors relied on high-throughput TCR beta sequencing. The study aimed to test whether cataloging public T cell receptors could reveal signatures of past pathogen exposure. Genome-wide SNP genotypes for about 60% of the roughly 700 donors were used in a later genetic analysis, which treated that subset as a discovery cohort. An early release that covered about 640 HLA-typed donors contained around 300 gigabases of sequencing data and around 85 million unique TCR sequences. Along with the approximately 700-subject first cohort, a separate validation cohort of around 110 different subjects was used. Every repertoire in the discovery cohort had been generated on one and the same sequencing platform. Donor age, sex, ethnicity and CMV serostatus were compiled together with the repertoire data. To predict cytomegalovirus infection status, the study brought together high-throughput TCR immunosequencing, statistical association of individual TCRs with disease status, and machine learning. Rather than drawing on any new phenotypic data, the later analysis identified candidate immune exposures from TCR beta sequences and the way those sequences occurred across donors. The study profiled the T cell repertoires of about 720 subjects by immunosequencing and related them to cytomegalovirus serostatus. On average, roughly 250,000 unique TCR beta nucleotide sequences were sequenced per donor among more than 350 genotyped donors of the cohort, with 15% to 20% of those sequences being non-productive. The number of typed donors differed by locus: about 620-640 for A, B, C, DRB1 and DQB1; roughly 510 for DQA1; 600 to 610 for DPA1; and some 450 for DPB1. Of the approximately 400 genotyped donors, less than 90% were placed in the genetic ancestry cluster associated with self-reported Caucasian donors. Because of strong linkage in the cohort, five DR-DQ haplotypes were treated as single units for association and clustering.

The cohort was made up of approximately 700 healthy bone marrow donors. Cohort members were all nominally healthy when sampled, although unrecorded immune exposures were likely present. The donor was CMV seropositive and was included in the group of around 300 seropositive cohort members. A peripheral blood sample was provided by each donor, and peripheral blood mononuclear cells were used for TCR beta sequencing. Genomic DNA was extracted from the blood cell samples with the Qiagen DNeasy Blood Extraction Kit. Points the paper makes about the study in general: According to the authors, the approach could potentially be generalized to other disease states and immunological phenotypes. In the study, around 160 TCR beta chains were listed as associated with cytomegalovirus. The classifier was reported to diagnose cytomegalovirus status with high specificity and sensitivity in both the original and validation cohorts. In an earlier analysis of about 550 of the donors, most TCR beta V segments were observed in productive rearrangements about 87% or about 30% of the time, broadly matching IMGT annotations. V-gene and J-gene trimming of TCR beta chains was associated with a missense DCLRE1C variant in a later genetic analysis, and the association was replicated in an independent cohort. In a later analysis, most CMV-associated TCR beta chains were found to appear HLA-restricted, with HLA associations seemingly driven largely by CMV exposure. This cohort had only TCR beta chains sequenced, and the lack of alpha or paired-chain data limited which features could be detected. Specific HLA alleles were associated with some 15,000 TCR beta sequences at a false discovery rate of 0.05 in a later analysis. A cluster of highly shared sequence variants was judged likely to be a technical artifact of the sequencing pipeline. In a later analysis, several top co-occurrence clusters were reported to appear linked to parvovirus B19, influenza, CMV and Epstein-Barr virus. When HLA alleles, especially DR and DQ, strongly co-occurred, attributing TCR associations to individual alleles was difficult. In a later analysis, HLA-associated TCR beta chains were found to be more clonally expanded and to have lower generation probabilities than equally common non-associated chains. A further reported finding was that TCR beta sequences accurately predicted the HLA-A and HLA-B alleles for most subjects in the first cohort. Correlated functional status among segregating V segments might be attributable to linkage disequilibrium, but an unknown experimental factor could not be ruled out. The earlier analysis of 587 of the donors excluded 15 to 20 rarely observed V segments, including chromosome 9 orphons, because counts were too low. The 87-base-pair reads could not distinguish some IMGT-functional V segments, including TRBV6-2 and TRBV6-3, so those segments were excluded. According to a later analysis, TCR association rates differed among HLA loci, with DRB1 alleles showing the most associated TCRs and HLA-C alleles showing the fewest. Three of the identified cytomegalovirus-associated TCR beta chains were confirmed in vitro to be specific for cytomegalovirus antigens. In a later genetic analysis, fewer N-insertions in productive TCRs were reported among donors in an Asian-associated ancestry cluster than the approximately 710-donor mean. Immune exposure information for the cohort was limited to CMV serostatus. Most TCR sequences were observed very rarely across donors, whereas some public TCRs were present in many individuals. Presence/absence analyses assumed roughly uniform sequencing depth across donors, an assumption that may not hold. Because HLA typing was unavailable for some donors at each locus, only the typed subset was used in association tests.

The receptor was derived from a woman in her fifties or sixties in good health and CMV-seropositive. The rearranged segments are TRBV7-2 and TRBJ1-2, with the D segment identity uncertain. Sequenced sample: PBMCs. The CDR3 amino acid sequence is: CASSLAQRSYGYTF. DNA sequence: TGTGCCAGCAGCTTAGCCCAACGGAGCTATGGCTACACCTTC.